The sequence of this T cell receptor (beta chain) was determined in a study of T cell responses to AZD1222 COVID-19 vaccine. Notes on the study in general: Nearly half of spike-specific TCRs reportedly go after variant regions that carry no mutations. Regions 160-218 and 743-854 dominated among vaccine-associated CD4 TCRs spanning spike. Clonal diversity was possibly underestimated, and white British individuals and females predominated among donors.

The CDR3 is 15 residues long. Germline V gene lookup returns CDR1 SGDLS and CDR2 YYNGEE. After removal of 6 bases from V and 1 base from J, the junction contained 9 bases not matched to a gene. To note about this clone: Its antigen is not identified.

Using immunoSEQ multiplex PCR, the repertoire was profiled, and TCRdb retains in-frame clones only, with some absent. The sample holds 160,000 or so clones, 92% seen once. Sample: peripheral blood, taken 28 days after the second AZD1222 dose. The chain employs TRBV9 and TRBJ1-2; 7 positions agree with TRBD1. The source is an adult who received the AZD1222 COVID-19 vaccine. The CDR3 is CASTRTGSYNYGYTF. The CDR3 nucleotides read TGTGCCAGCACCCGGACAGGCTCCTATAACTATGGCTACACCTTC.